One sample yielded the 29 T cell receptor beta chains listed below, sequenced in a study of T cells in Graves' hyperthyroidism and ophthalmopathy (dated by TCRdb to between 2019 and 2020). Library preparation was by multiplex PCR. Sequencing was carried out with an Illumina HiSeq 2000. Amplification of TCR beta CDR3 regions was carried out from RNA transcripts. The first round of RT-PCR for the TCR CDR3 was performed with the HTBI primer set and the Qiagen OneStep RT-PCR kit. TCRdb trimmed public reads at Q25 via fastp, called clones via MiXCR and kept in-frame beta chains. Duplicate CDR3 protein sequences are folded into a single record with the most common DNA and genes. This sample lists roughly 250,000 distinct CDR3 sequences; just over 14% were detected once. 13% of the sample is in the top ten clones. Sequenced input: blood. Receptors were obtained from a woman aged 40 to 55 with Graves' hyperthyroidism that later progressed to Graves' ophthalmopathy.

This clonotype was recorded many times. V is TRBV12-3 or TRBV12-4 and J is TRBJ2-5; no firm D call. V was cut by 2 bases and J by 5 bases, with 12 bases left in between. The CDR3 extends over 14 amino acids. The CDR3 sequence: CASSLSRGVETQYF. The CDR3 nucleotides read TGTGCCAGCAGTTTATCTCGTGGGGTGGAGACCCAGTACTTC.

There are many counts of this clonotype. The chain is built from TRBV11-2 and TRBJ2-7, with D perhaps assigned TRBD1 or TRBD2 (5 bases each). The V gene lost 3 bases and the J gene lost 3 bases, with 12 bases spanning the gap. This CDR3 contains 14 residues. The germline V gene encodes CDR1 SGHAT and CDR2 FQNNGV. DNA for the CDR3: TGTGCCAGCAGCTTCCGGGACGGAGGCTACGAGCAGTACTTC. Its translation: CASSFRDGGYEQYF.

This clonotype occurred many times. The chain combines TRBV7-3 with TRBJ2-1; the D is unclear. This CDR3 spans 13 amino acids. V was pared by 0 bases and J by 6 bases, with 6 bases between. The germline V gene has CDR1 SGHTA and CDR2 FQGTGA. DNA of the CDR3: TGTGCCAGCAGCTTAACGTCACTCAATGAGCAGTTCTTC. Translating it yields CASSLTSLNEQFF.

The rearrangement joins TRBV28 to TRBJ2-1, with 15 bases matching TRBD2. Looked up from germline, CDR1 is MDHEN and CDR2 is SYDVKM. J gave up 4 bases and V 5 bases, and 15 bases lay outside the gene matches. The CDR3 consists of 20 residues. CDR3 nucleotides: TGTGCCAGCAGTCATCCATGGACTAGCGGGAGGGCCGATCGGTACAATGAGCAGTTCTTC. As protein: CASSHPWTSGRADRYNEQFF.

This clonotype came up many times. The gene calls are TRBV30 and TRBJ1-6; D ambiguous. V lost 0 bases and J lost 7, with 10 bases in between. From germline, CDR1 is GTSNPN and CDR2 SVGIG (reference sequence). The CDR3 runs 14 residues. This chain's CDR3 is CAWSVDLGNSPLHF. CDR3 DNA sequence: TGTGCCTGGAGTGTCGACCTGGGGAATTCACCCCTCCACTTT.

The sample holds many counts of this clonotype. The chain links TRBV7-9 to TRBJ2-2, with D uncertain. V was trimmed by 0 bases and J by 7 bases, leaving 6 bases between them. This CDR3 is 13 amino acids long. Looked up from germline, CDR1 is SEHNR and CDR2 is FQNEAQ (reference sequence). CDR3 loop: CASSLADSGELFF. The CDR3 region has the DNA TGTGCCAGCAGCTTAGCGGATAGCGGGGAGCTGTTTTTT.

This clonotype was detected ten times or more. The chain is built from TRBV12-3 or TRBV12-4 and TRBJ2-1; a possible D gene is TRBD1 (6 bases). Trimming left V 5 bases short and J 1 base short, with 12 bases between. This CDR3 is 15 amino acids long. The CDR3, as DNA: TGTGCCAGCAGTAGTACAGGGAGATCCTACAATGAGCAGTTCTTC. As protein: CASSSTGRSYNEQFF.

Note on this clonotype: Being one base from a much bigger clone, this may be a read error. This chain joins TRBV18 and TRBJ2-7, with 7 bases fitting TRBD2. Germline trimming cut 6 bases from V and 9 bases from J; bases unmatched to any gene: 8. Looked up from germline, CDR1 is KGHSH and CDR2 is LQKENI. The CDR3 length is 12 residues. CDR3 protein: CASSQMSGGQYF. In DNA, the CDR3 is TGTGCCAGCTCCCAGATGTCGGGGGGGCAGTACTTC.

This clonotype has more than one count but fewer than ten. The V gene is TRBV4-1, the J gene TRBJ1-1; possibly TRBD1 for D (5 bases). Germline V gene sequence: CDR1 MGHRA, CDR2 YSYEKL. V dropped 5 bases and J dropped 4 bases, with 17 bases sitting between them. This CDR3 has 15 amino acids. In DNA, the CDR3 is TGCGCCAGCAGCAGGGGTCCCGGGGGAGGCACTGAAGCTTTCTTT. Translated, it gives CASSRGPGGGTEAFF.

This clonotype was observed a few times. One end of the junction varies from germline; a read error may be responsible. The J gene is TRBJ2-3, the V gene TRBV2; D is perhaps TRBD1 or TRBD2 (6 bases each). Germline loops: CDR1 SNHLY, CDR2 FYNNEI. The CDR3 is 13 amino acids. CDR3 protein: CACRRDITDTQYF. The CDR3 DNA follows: TGTGCCTGCAGGCGGGACATCACAGATACGCAGTATTTT.

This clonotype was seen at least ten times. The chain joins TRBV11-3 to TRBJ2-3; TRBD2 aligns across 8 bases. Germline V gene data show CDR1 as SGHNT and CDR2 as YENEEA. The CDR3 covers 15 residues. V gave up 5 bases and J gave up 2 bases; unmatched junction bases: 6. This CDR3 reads CASSGREDPTDTQYF. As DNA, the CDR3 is TGTGCCAGCAGCGGGCGGGAGGACCCCACAGATACGCAGTATTTT.

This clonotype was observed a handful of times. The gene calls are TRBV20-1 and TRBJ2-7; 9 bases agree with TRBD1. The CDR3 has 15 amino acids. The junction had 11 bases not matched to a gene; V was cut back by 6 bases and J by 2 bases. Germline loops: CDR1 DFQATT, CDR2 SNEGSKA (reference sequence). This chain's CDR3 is CSAPTEGTGTYEQYF. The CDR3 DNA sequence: TGCAGTGCCCCAACGGAGGGGACAGGGACCTACGAGCAGTACTTC.

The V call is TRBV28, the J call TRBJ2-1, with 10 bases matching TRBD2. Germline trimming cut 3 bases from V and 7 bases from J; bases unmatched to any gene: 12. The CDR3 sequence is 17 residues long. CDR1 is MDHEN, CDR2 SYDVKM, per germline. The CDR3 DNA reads TGTGCCAGCAGTTTTTCCCCCGGGCTAGCGGGAGTGAATGAGCAGTTCTTC. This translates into CASSFSPGLAGVNEQFF.

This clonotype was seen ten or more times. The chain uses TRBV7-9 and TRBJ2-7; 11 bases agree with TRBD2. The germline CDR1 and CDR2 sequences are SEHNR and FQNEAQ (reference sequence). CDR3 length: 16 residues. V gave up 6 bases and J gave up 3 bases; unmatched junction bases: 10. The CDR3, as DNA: TGTGCCAGCAGTTCCCCACTAGCGGGAGAGTTCTACGAGCAGTACTTC. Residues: CASSSPLAGEFYEQYF.

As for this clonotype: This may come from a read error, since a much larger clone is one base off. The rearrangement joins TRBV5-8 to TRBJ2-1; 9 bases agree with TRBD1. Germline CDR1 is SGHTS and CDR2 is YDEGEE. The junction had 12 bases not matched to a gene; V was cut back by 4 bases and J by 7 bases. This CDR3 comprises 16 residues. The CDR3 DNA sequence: TGTGCCAGCAGCCCAGTCCAGGACAGGGGAGGGAATGAGCAGTTCTTC. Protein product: CASSPVQDRGGNEQFF.

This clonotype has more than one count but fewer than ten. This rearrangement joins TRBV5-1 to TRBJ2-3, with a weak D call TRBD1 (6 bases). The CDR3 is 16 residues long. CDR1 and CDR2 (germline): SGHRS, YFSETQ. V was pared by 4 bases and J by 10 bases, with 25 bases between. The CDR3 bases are TGCGCCAGCAGCCTTCAGACAGGCGGGTTAGGTGATTCGCAGTATTTT. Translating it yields CASSLQTGGLGDSQYF.

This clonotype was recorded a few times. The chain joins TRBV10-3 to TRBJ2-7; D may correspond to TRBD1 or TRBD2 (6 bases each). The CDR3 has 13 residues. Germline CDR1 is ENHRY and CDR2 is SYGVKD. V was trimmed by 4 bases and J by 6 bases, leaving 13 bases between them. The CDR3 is CAISGGAGSEQYF. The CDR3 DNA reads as TGTGCCATCAGTGGGGGGGCGGGGAGCGAGCAGTACTTC.

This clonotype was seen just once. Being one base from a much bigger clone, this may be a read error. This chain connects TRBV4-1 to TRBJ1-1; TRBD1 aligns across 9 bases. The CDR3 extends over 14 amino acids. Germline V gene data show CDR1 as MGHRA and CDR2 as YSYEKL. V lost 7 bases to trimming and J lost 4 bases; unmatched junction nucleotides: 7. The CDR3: CASNRDREGTEAFF. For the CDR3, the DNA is TGCGCCAGCAACCGGGACAGGGAGGGCACTGAAGCTTTCTTT.

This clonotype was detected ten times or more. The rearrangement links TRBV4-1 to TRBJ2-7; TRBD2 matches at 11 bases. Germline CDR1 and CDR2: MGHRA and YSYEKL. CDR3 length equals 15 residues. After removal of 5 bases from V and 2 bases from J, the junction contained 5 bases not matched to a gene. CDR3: CASSVGTSGPYEQYF. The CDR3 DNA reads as TGCGCCAGCAGCGTCGGGACTAGCGGTCCCTACGAGCAGTACTTC.

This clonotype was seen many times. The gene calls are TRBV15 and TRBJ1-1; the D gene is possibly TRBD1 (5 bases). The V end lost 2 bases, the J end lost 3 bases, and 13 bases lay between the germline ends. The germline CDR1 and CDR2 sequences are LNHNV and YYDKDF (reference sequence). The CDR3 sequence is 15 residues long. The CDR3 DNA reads TGTGCCACCAGCAGATCCAGGGTGTTGGACACTGAAGCTTTCTTT. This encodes CATSRSRVLDTEAFF.

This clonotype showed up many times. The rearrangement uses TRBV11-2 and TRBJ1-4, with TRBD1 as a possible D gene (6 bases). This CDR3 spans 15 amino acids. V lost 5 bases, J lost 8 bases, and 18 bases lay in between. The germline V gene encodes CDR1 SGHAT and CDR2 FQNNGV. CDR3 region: CASSQGKGNGEKLFF. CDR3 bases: TGTGCCAGCAGCCAGGGGAAGGGTAATGGGGAAAAACTGTTTTTT.

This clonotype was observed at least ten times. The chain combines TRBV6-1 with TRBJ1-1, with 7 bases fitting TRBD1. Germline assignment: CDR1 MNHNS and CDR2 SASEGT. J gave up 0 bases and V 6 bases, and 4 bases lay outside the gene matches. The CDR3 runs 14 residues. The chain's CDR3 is CASRSGTVNTEAFF. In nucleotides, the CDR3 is TGTGCCAGCAGGTCCGGGACAGTGAACACTGAAGCTTTCTTT.

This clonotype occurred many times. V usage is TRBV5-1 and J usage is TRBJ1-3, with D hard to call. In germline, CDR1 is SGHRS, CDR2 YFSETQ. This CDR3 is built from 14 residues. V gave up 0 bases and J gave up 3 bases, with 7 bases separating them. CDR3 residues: CASSLASFGNTIYF. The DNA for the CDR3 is TGCGCCAGCAGCTTGGCCTCTTTTGGAAACACCATATATTTT.

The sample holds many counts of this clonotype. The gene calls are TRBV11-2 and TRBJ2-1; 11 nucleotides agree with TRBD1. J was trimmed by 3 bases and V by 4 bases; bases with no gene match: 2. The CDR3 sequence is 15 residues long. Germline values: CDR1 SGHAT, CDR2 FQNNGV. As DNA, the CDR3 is TGTGCCAGCAGCTGGACAGGGGGCGACTACAATGAGCAGTTCTTC. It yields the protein CASSWTGGDYNEQFF.

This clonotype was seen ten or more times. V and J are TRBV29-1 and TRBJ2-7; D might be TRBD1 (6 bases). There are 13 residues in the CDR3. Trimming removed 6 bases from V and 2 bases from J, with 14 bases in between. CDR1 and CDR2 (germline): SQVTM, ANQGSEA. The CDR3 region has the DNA TGCAGCGTAACCGGGACATACACCTACGAGCAGTACTTC. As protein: CSVTGTYTYEQYF.

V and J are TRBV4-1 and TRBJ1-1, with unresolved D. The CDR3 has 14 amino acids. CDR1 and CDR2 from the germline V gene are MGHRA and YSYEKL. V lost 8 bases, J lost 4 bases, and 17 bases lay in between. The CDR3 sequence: CASRRTPGGTEAFF. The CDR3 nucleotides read TGCGCCAGCCGCCGGACTCCGGGTGGCACTGAAGCTTTCTTT.

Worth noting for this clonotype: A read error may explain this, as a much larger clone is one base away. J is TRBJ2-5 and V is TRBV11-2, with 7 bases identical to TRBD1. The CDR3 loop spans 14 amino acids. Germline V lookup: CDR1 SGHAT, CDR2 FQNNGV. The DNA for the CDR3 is TGTGCCAGCAGCTTAAGGGGGCCCCAAGAGGCCCAGTACTTC. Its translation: CASSLRGPQEAQYF. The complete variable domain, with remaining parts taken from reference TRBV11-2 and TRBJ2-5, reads EAGVAQSPRYKIIEKRQSVAFWCNPISGHATLYWYQQILGQGPKLLIQFQNNGVVDDSQLPKDRFSAERLKGVDSTLKIQPAKLEDSAVYLCASSLRGPQEAQYFGPGTRLLVL.

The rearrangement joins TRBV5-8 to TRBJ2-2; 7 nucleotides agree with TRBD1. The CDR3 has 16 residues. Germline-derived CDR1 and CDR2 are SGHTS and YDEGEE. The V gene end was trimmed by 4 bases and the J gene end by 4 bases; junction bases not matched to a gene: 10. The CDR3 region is CASSRRDSLITGELFF. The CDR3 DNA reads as TGTGCCAGCAGCCGACGGGACAGCCTAATCACCGGGGAGCTGTTTTTT.

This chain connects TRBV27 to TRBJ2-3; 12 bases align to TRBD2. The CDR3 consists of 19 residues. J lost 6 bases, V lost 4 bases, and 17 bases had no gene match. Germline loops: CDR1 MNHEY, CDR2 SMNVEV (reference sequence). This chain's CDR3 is CASSSLIWLAGGVTDTQYF. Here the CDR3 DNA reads TGTGCCAGCAGTTCCCTGATATGGCTAGCGGGAGGGGTTACGGATACGCAGTATTTT.